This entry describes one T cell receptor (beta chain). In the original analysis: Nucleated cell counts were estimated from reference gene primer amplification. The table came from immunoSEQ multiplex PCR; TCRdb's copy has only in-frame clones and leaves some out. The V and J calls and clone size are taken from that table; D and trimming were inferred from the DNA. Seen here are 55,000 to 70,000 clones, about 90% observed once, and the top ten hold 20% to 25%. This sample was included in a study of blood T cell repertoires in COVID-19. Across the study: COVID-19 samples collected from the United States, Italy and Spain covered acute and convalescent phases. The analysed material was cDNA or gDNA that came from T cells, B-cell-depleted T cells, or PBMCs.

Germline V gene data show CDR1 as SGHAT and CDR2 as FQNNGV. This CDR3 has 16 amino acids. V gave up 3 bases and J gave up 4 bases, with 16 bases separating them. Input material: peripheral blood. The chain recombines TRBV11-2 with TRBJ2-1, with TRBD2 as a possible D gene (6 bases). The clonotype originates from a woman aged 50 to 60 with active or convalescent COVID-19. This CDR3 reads CASSLMGGDIYNEQFF. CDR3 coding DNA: TGTGCCAGCAGCTTGATGGGAGGAGATATTTACAATGAGCAGTTCTTC.